A selection of T cell receptor beta chains follows, all from one sample in a study of T cells and Merkel cell carcinoma outcomes. Libraries were prepared by immunoSEQ multiplex PCR; TCRdb keeps only in-frame clonotypes and omits some of them. The sample has over 10,000 clones; about 95% are singletons. Sequencing was done on a sample of tumor tissue from Merkel cell carcinoma. All receptors derive from a human donor with Merkel cell carcinoma. Both conserved end residues are part of each CDR3. D genes are given only for firm matches. The listing skips clone size in some rows; elsewhere it reads once, few, many or a size class.

V gene: TRBV2; clone size: -; J gene: TRBJ1-1; D gene: -; CDR3 DNA: TGTGCCAGCAGTTCCACGATGAACACTGAAGCTTTCTTT; CDR3 protein: CASSSTMNTEAFF
V gene: TRBV27; clone size: few; J gene: TRBJ1-2; D gene: TRBD1; CDR3 DNA: TGTGCCAGCAGTCGAGACAGGGGAGGCTATGGCTACACCTTC; CDR3 protein: CASSRDRGGYGYTF
V gene: TRBV2; clone size: -; J gene: TRBJ2-2; D gene: -; CDR3 DNA: TGTGCCAGCAGTGAATCGACAGGGAACACCGGGGAGCTGTTTTTT; CDR3 protein: CASSESTGNTGELFF
V gene: TRBV11-3; clone size: -; J gene: TRBJ1-1; D gene: TRBD1; CDR3 DNA: TGTGCCAGCAGCCCGGGACAGGGCGTCCCGAACACTGAAGCTTTCTTT; CDR3 protein: CASSPGQGVPNTEAFF
V gene: TRBV12-2; clone size: -; J gene: TRBJ2-3; D gene: -; CDR3 DNA: TGTGCAAGTCGCTTGAGGGCCACAGATACGCAGTATTTT; CDR3 protein: CASRLRATDTQYF
V gene: TRBV20-1; clone size: -; J gene: TRBJ1-5; D gene: -; CDR3 DNA: TGCAGTGCTGGATTGCCCCAGCATTTT; CDR3 protein: CSAGLPQHF
V gene: TRBV18; clone size: -; J gene: TRBJ1-3; D gene: -; CDR3 DNA: TGTGCCAGCTCACCAGCCGGAAGAAACACCATATATTTT; CDR3 protein: CASSPAGRNTIYF
V gene: TRBV7-8; clone size: few; J gene: TRBJ1-5; D gene: -; CDR3 DNA: TGTGCCAGCAGCTTAGATAATCGAAATCAGCCCCAGCATTTT; CDR3 protein: CASSLDNRNQPQHF
V gene: TRBV28; clone size: -; J gene: TRBJ2-4; D gene: -; CDR3 DNA: TGTGCCAGCAGTGTCCTTACGAACATTCAGTACTTC; CDR3 protein: CASSVLTNIQYF
V gene: TRBV4-3; clone size: -; J gene: TRBJ2-7; D gene: -; CDR3 DNA: TGCGCCAGCAGCCAAGATCTGGGCGGGACCGCCTACGAGCAGTACTTC; CDR3 protein: CASSQDLGGTAYEQYF
V gene: TRBV19; clone size: -; J gene: TRBJ1-5; D gene: -; CDR3 DNA: TGTGCCAGTACTCAGGGTCCCAATCAGCCCCAGCATTTT; CDR3 protein: CASTQGPNQPQHF
V gene: TRBV28; clone size: few; J gene: TRBJ2-7; D gene: -; CDR3 DNA: TGTGCCAGCCGCGTCGGGGGGCCCTACGAGCAGTACTTC; CDR3 protein: CASRVGGPYEQYF
V gene: TRBV21-1; clone size: once; J gene: TRBJ1-5; D gene: -; CDR3 DNA: TGTGCCAGCAGCAAAGTGATTGGGCCCCAGCATTTT; CDR3 protein: CASSKVIGPQHF
V gene: TRBV5-8; clone size: -; J gene: TRBJ2-3; D gene: TRBD2; CDR3 DNA: TGTGCCAGCAGCCCTAGCTGGGGGGGTGGCACAGATACGCAGTATTTT; CDR3 protein: CASSPSWGGGTDTQYF
V gene: TRBV5-1; clone size: -; J gene: TRBJ1-5; D gene: TRBD1; CDR3 DNA: TGCGCCAGCAGTTTGCAGGGACAGCCCAATCAGCCCCAGCATTTT; CDR3 protein: CASSLQGQPNQPQHF
V gene: TRBV30; clone size: -; J gene: TRBJ1-5; D gene: -; CDR3 DNA: TGTGCCTGGAGTGGACAGGACAAGCCCCAGCATTTT; CDR3 protein: CAWSGQDKPQHF
V gene: TRBV19; clone size: -; J gene: TRBJ2-1; D gene: TRBD2; CDR3 DNA: TGTGCCAGTGCATTTACTAGCGGATTCTACAATGAGCAGTTCTTC; CDR3 protein: CASAFTSGFYNEQFF
V gene: TRBV5-6; clone size: -; J gene: TRBJ1-3; D gene: -; CDR3 DNA: TGTGCCAGCAGCTTGCTCGGCGGAAACACCATATATTTT; CDR3 protein: CASSLLGGNTIYF
V gene: TRBV9; clone size: -; J gene: TRBJ2-7; D gene: -; CDR3 DNA: TGTGCCAGCAGCGTAGGTTCCCGGCCCTCCTACGAGCAGTACTTC; CDR3 protein: CASSVGSRPSYEQYF
V gene: TRBV5-6; clone size: -; J gene: TRBJ2-1; D gene: TRBD2; CDR3 DNA: TGTGCCAGCAGCTTGGGTAGGGCGGGGGAAGGCTACAATGAGCAGTTCTTC; CDR3 protein: CASSLGRAGEGYNEQFF
V gene: TRBV4-3; clone size: -; J gene: TRBJ2-7; D gene: -; CDR3 DNA: TGCGCCAGCAGCCAGAGAGTTGGAAGTGAGCAGTACTTC; CDR3 protein: CASSQRVGSEQYF
V gene: TRBV18; clone size: -; J gene: TRBJ1-1; D gene: -; CDR3 DNA: TGTGCCAGCTCAAACGGGAACACTGAAGCTTTCTTT; CDR3 protein: CASSNGNTEAFF
V gene: TRBV28; clone size: -; J gene: TRBJ2-1; D gene: TRBD2; CDR3 DNA: TGTGCCAGCAGTTTAGAGCCCGGGAGGGGGGGTAATGAGCAGTTCTTC; CDR3 protein: CASSLEPGRGGNEQFF
V gene: TRBV7-6; clone size: -; J gene: TRBJ2-7; D gene: TRBD2; CDR3 DNA: TGTGCCAGCAGCTTATTAGCGGGAGTGCCCTACGAGCAGTACTTC; CDR3 protein: CASSLLAGVPYEQYF
V gene: TRBV2; clone size: -; J gene: TRBJ2-5; D gene: -; CDR3 DNA: TGTGCCAGCGAGGACACCCAAGAGACCCAGTACTTC; CDR3 protein: CASEDTQETQYF
V gene: TRBV7-7; clone size: few; J gene: TRBJ2-6; D gene: -; CDR3 DNA: TGTGCTAGCAGCTCCGGTCCAGGGGCCAACGTCCTGACTTTC; CDR3 protein: CASSSGPGANVLTF
V gene: TRBV2; clone size: -; J gene: TRBJ2-7; D gene: TRBD1; CDR3 DNA: TGTGCCAGCAGGGGGACAGGGGACTCCTACGAGCAGTACTTC; CDR3 protein: CASRGTGDSYEQYF
V gene: TRBV7-9; clone size: once; J gene: TRBJ2-7; D gene: -; CDR3 DNA: TGTGCCAGCAGCTTAGAATCTAGCGCCGCCTACGAGCAGTACTTC; CDR3 protein: CASSLESSAAYEQYF
V gene: TRBV5-1; clone size: -; J gene: TRBJ2-1; D gene: TRBD1; CDR3 DNA: TGCGCCAGCTCCTTAGACGGGACAGGGGAGTTCTTC; CDR3 protein: CASSLDGTGEFF
V gene: TRBV5-1; clone size: -; J gene: TRBJ2-1; D gene: -; CDR3 DNA: TGCGCCAGTTCCTCTAGCGTTGATGAGCAGTTCTTC; CDR3 protein: CASSSSVDEQFF
V gene: TRBV7-9; clone size: -; J gene: TRBJ2-7; D gene: -; CDR3 DNA: TGTGCCAGCAGCTTAGCAGGGAGGTCCTACGAGCAGTACTTC; CDR3 protein: CASSLAGRSYEQYF
V gene: TRBV19; clone size: -; J gene: TRBJ2-7; D gene: -; CDR3 DNA: TGTGCCAGTAGTATACCAGGGTCGACCTACGAGCAGTACTTC; CDR3 protein: CASSIPGSTYEQYF
V gene: TRBV4-2; clone size: -; J gene: TRBJ1-1; D gene: TRBD1; CDR3 DNA: TGTGCCAGCAGCCAAGTGAACAGGGGCACTGAAGCTTTCTTT; CDR3 protein: CASSQVNRGTEAFF
V gene: TRBV2; clone size: -; J gene: TRBJ2-3; D gene: -; CDR3 DNA: TGTGCCAGCAAGGTGGGAGGGGGAAACACAGATACGCAGTATTTT; CDR3 protein: CASKVGGGNTDTQYF
V gene: TRBV29-1; clone size: -; J gene: TRBJ2-1; D gene: TRBD2; CDR3 DNA: TGCAGCGTTGTGGGCGGGAGTATTGAGCAGTTCTTC; CDR3 protein: CSVVGGSIEQFF
V gene: TRBV15; clone size: -; J gene: TRBJ1-1; D gene: -; CDR3 DNA: TGTGCCACCAGCAGAGTTCCCAGGAACACTGAAGCTTTCTTT; CDR3 protein: CATSRVPRNTEAFF
V gene: TRBV18; clone size: -; J gene: TRBJ1-2; D gene: -; CDR3 DNA: TGTGCCAGCTCACTCACCGGGGGTGACGGGGATGGCTACACCTTC; CDR3 protein: CASSLTGGDGDGYTF
V gene: TRBV4-1; clone size: -; J gene: TRBJ2-3; D gene: -; CDR3 DNA: TGCGCCAGCAGCCTCGGGACCCCTGGCACAGATACGCAGTATTTT; CDR3 protein: CASSLGTPGTDTQYF
V gene: TRBV28; clone size: -; J gene: TRBJ2-7; D gene: -; CDR3 DNA: TGTGCCAGCAGTTCACCCCCGGATGACTCCTACGAGCAGTACTTC; CDR3 protein: CASSSPPDDSYEQYF
V gene: TRBV21-1; clone size: -; J gene: TRBJ2-7; D gene: -; CDR3 DNA: TGTGCCAGCAGCAAAGGTCCGGGGCCACCTTGGGACGAGCAGTACTTC; CDR3 protein: CASSKGPGPPWDEQYF
V gene: TRBV27; clone size: -; J gene: TRBJ2-2; D gene: -; CDR3 DNA: TGTGCCAGCAGTTCTCTCACCGGGGAGCTGTTTTTT; CDR3 protein: CASSSLTGELFF
V gene: TRBV28; clone size: -; J gene: TRBJ1-1; D gene: TRBD1; CDR3 DNA: TGTGCCAGCAGTTTACCGCTTCTACGACAGGGGAACACTGAAGCTTTCTTT; CDR3 protein: CASSLPLLRQGNTEAFF
V gene: TRBV7-2; clone size: -; J gene: TRBJ1-2; D gene: -; CDR3 DNA: TGTGCCAGCAGGAGGGGCCGCGATGGCTACACCTTC; CDR3 protein: CASRRGRDGYTF
V gene: TRBV5-1; clone size: -; J gene: TRBJ1-2; D gene: -; CDR3 DNA: TGCGCCAGCAGCTTGGGGAGGCCTACTAACTATGGCTACACCTTC; CDR3 protein: CASSLGRPTNYGYTF
V gene: TRBV28; clone size: -; J gene: TRBJ1-5; D gene: -; CDR3 DNA: TGTGCCAGCAGTTTAAATTTGAAGCCCCAGCATTTT; CDR3 protein: CASSLNLKPQHF
V gene: TRBV30; clone size: -; J gene: TRBJ1-5; D gene: -; CDR3 DNA: TGTGCCTGGAGTGTTAACAGCAATCAGCCCCAGCATTTT; CDR3 protein: CAWSVNSNQPQHF
V gene: TRBV29-1; clone size: -; J gene: TRBJ2-3; D gene: -; CDR3 DNA: TGCAGCGCCGCGGGGCAGGCCACAGATACGCAGTATTTT; CDR3 protein: CSAAGQATDTQYF
V gene: TRBV7-6; clone size: once; J gene: TRBJ2-1; D gene: -; CDR3 DNA: TGTGCCAGCAGCTTAGGTCGTGTAGCGAAGAACAATGAGCAGTTCTTC; CDR3 protein: CASSLGRVAKNNEQFF
V gene: TRBV14; clone size: -; J gene: TRBJ1-3; D gene: -; CDR3 DNA: TGTGCCAGCAGCCAAGTCGACTACACCATATATTTT; CDR3 protein: CASSQVDYTIYF
V gene: TRBV7-2; clone size: -; J gene: TRBJ2-6; D gene: -; CDR3 DNA: TGTGCCAGCAGCTTAATGGCGCCAGGGGCTGGGGCCAACGTCCTGACTTTC; CDR3 protein: CASSLMAPGAGANVLTF